This T cell receptor beta chain was identified in a study of OX40 agonist ivuxolimab in advanced cancers. Study-wide context: Ivuxolimab, which targeted the costimulatory receptor OX40 (CD134), was an agonistic, fully human IgG2 monoclonal antibody. Intravenous ivuxolimab was administered to patients every 2 weeks at six dose levels: 0.01, 0.1, 0.3, 1.5, 3 and 10 mg/kg. Among the approximately 50 dose-escalation patients, about 20 had hepatocellular carcinoma, 15 or so melanoma, 9 renal cell carcinoma and 9 head and neck cancer. In the dose-escalation cohort, more than 75% of patients were male, and the mean age was roughly 60 years, with a range of roughly 20 to 80. Patients were allowed to have had prior anti-PD-1, anti-PD-L1 or anti-CTLA-4 therapy, and around 40% of the dose-escalation patients had previously received checkpoint inhibitors. Three dose-escalation patients achieved partial responses, one with hepatocellular carcinoma and two with cutaneous melanoma. Peripheral TCRbeta sequencing aimed to test whether ivuxolimab altered TCR sequence diversity and caused clonal T-cell expansion. The paper reports the monotherapy dose-escalation portion (N = 52 patients) of the phase I ivuxolimab trial. Findings and caveats that apply to the study as a whole: In the 0.1-3.0 mg/kg groups, partial responders were among the patients with the lowest normalized peripheral clonal expansion, particularly in CD8+ T cells. After ivuxolimab, expanded clones were on average more numerous among CD8+ T cells than among CD4+ T cells. Which antigens the clonally expanded peripheral T cells were specific for was not determined. Clonal expansion of both CD4+ and CD8+ blood T cells was observed from baseline to week 6 at doses 0.1 to 3.0 mg/kg. Low levels of normalized T-cell clonal expansion were also seen in some patients who did not respond.

Genomic DNA was isolated from the sorted cells so that the TCRbeta CDR3 region could be sequenced. The immunoSEQ Assay was used for sequencing of TCRbeta CDR3 regions. TCRdb took this table from immuneACCESS and kept in-frame rearrangements with V and J called. Such tables lack part of the clones; where checked against another copy, unresolved V genes explain under half of the gap, and the rest is unexplained. The sample yields 60,000 to 85,000 clones; roughly nine tenths were counted once. The ten largest clones add up to around 4.1% of the sample. Patients with autoimmune disease history or receiving systemic immunosuppression were excluded from the trial. Peripheral blood for TCR sequencing was collected from all dose cohorts at baseline, on cycle 4 day 1, and on cycle 7 day 1. The samples were drawn from a first-in-human, open-label, multicenter phase I dose-escalation trial of ivuxolimab. Adults with locally advanced or metastatic head and neck squamous cell, hepatocellular, melanoma or renal cell carcinoma were enrolled in the trial. Before TCR sequencing, CD4+ T cells and CD8+ T cells were sorted from peripheral blood as separate populations.

As regards this clone: It has no known antigen specificity. No base qualities exist here, and no much larger clone lies one base off it.

CDR1 and CDR2 are drawn from the germline V gene: SGHDT, YYEEEE. Inclusive of the bounding cysteine and phenylalanine, the CDR3 is 15 residues long. Only the CDR3 portion is preserved as DNA: 45 bases, with reading frame beginning at the first base. Relative to germline, V is 4 bases shorter and J is 4 bases shorter, with 16 bases between their ends. Recombination linked TRBV5-6 to TRBJ2-3; TRBD1 is possibly the D segment (6 matching bases). The sequence was obtained from an adult with an advanced solid tumor such as melanoma, head and neck, liver or kidney cancer. The starting material was CD4+ or CD8+ T cells sorted from blood, obtained in a trial of the OX40 agonist ivuxolimab. The DNA sequence is given as TGTGCCAGCAGCGAGACAGGAGACGGTTCAGATACGCAGTATTTT. This is translated as CASSETGDGSDTQYF.